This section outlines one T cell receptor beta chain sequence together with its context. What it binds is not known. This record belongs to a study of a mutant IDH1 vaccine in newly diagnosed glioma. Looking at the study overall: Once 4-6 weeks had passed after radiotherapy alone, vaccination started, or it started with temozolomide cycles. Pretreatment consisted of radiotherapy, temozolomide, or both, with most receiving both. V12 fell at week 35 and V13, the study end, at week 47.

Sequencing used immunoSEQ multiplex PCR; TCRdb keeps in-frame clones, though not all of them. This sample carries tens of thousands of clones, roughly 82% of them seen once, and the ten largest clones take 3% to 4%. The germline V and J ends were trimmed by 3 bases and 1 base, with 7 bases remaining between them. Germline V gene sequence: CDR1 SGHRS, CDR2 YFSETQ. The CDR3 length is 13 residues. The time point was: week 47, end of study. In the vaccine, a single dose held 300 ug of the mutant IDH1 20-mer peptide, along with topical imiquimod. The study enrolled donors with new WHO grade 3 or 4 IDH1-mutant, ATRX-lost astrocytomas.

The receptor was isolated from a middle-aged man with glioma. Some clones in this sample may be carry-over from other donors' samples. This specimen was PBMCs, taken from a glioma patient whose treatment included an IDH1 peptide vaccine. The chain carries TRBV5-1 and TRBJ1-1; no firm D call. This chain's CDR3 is CASSSIGNTEAFF. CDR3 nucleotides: TGCGCCAGCAGCTCGATTGGGAACACTGAAGCTTTCTTT.